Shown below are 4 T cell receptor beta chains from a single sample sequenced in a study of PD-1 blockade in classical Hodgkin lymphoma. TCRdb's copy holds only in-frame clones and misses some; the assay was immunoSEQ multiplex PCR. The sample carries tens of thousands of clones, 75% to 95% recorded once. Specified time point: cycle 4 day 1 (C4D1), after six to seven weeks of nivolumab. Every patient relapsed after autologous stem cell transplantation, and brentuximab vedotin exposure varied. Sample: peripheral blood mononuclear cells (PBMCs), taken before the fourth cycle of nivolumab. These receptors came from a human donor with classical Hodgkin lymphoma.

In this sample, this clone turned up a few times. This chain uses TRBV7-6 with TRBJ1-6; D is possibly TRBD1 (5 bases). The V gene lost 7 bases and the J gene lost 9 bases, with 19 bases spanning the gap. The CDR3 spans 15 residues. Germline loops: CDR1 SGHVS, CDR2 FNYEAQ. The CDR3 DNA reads TGTGCCAGCACCTCTGAGCAGGGTCTAACTTCACCCCTCCACTTT. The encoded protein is CASTSEQGLTSPLHF.

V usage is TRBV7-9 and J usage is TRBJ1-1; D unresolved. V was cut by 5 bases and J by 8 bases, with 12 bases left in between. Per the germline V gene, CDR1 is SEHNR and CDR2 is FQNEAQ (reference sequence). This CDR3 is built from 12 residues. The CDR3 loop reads CASSPGSLEAFF. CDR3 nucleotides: TGTGCCAGCAGCCCGGGGTCCTTAGAAGCTTTCTTT.

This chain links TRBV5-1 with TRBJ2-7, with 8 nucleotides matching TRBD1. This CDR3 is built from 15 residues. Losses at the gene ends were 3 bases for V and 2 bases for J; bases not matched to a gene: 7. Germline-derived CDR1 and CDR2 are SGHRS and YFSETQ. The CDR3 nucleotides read TGCGCCAGCAGCTACGACGGACAGGGCGCCTACGAGCAGTACTTC. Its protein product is CASSYDGQGAYEQYF.

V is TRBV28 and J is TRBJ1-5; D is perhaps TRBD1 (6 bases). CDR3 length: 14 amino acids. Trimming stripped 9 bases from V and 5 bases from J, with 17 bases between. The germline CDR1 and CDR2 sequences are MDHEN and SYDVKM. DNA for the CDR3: TGTGCCAGTCTTACAGGGAGAGGAGATCAGCCCCAGCATTTT. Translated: CASLTGRGDQPQHF.